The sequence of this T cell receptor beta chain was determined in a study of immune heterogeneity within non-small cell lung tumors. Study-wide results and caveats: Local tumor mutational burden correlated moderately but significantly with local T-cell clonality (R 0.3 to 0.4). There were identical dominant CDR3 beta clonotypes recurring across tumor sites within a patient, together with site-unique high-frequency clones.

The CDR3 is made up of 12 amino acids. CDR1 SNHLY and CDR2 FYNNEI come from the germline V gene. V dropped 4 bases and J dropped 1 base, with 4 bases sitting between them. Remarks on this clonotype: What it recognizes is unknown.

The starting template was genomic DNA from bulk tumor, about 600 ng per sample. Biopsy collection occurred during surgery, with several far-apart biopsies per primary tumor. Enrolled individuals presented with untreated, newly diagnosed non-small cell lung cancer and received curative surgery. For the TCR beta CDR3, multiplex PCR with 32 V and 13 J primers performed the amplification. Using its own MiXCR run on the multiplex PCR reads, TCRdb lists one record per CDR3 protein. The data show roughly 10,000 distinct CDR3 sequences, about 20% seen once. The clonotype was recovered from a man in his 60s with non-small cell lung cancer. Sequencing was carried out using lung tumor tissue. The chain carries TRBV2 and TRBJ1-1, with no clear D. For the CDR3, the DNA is TGTGCCAGCAGTGCCGGGAACACTGAAGCTTTCTTT. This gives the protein CASSAGNTEAFF. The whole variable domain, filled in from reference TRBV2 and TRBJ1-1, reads EPEVTQTPSHQVTQMGQEVILRCVPISNHLYFYWYRQILGQKVEFLVSFYNNEISEKSEIFDDQFSVERPDGSNFTLKIRSTKLEDSAMYFCASSAGNTEAFFGQGTRLTVV.